This T cell receptor beta chain was documented in a study of blood T cells in healthy people across ages (dated by TCRdb to about 2015). In the study overall: In model experiments, roughly one uniquely barcoded TCR beta cDNA molecule per two T cells was captured by template switching. The study measured age-related changes in TCR beta repertoire diversity using deep sequencing normalized with unique cDNA molecular identifiers. Donors were grouped into four age groups: young (average about 15 years), middle-aged (39), aged (about 60) and long-lived (approximately 82). To avoid experimental bias, donors of different ages were spread randomly across the sequencing lanes. The study analyzed two additional independent replicas of 1 million unique cDNA reads from the same blood draw for two donors, one aged 18 to 30 and one aged 80 or older. What the authors observed across the whole study: As age increased, observed TCR beta diversity per million T cells dropped in a roughly linear way, and a significant reduction was already evident by age 40. Because the CMV infection status of the donors was unknown, age-related changes in expanded clonotypes may potentially have been confounded. Compared with the aged group, the long-lived group had more naive CD4+ T cells, fewer expanded clones and increased TCR diversity, a pattern suggesting age selection. There was a strong correlation between observed TCR beta diversity and the percentage of naive T cells measured by flow cytometry. Estimates of total diversity from one million sequenced T cells were regarded as lower bounds and underestimates. Bulk unsorted PBMC profiling prevented conclusive comparison of naive and antigen-experienced compartments.

The CDR3, cysteine through phenylalanine, is 14 amino acids long. The DNA shown is the 42-base CDR3, in frame from base 1. Looking up the germline V gene (reference sequence) yields CDR1 SEHNR and CDR2 FQNEAQ. V sheds 1 base and J sheds 7 bases, leaving 14 bases between their ends. Libraries were made using 5' RACE. Sequencing was carried out with an Illumina HiSeq 2500. A second PCR of 7 to 11 cycles was run with a J-beta primer mix and a sample-barcoded 5' primer. A unique molecular identifier was introduced onto each TCR beta cDNA molecule by a template-switch 5' adaptor carrying 12 random nucleotides. Each sample yielded at least 3 million CDR3-containing paired-end reads. All of the RNA was converted into first-strand cDNA using the Mint cDNA synthesis kit, with a TRBC-specific oligonucleotide serving as the primer. All cDNA was treated with uracil-DNA glycosylase and then went through a first 18-cycle PCR with the universal primers M1SS and BC2_uni_R. As for how the authors treated the data: Normalization of each sample was performed by random selection of 1 million high-quality reads, each carrying a distinct molecular identifier. Instead of being binned into consensus sequences, reads that shared molecular identifiers were thrown out. MiTCR, set to a Q25 quality threshold and the strictest error-elimination algorithm, was used for CDR3 identification, clonotype clustering and error correction. Lower-bound total TCR beta diversity was estimated with a nonparametric unseen species model using Euler transformation. TCRdb itself trimmed the public reads at Q25 with fastp, ran MiXCR and retained productive beta chains. Each entry is one CDR3 protein sequence, shown with its most common DNA and genes. V and J calls and clone size were set by TCRdb, not the authors. Across this sample there are about 680,000 distinct CDR3 sequences, with 49% seen only once. Together, the top ten hold around a third of the sample.

As for this clonotype: The specificity of this receptor is unknown. Base quality data are lacking; no much larger clone is found one base away.

Donors were 40 or so systemically healthy Caucasian individuals from Russia aged roughly 6 to 90 years. Approximately 9.3 milliliters of peripheral blood were drawn from each donor into EDTA-treated Vacutainer tubes. Ficoll-Paque density-gradient centrifugation was used to isolate PBMCs, with at least 6.5 million per sample. Trizol reagent was used to extract total RNA from the PBMCs, yielding at least 5.5 micrograms per sample. The percentages of naive CD45RAhigh/CD27high T cells were determined by flow cytometry on a PBMC aliquot from every donor. This clonotype was obtained from a woman in her sixties in good health. The sequenced material came from blood. The V and J genes are TRBV7-9 and TRBJ2-7; TRBD2 could be the D gene, as 6 bases match. The CDR3 loop reads CASSLGGGPGEQYF. The sequenced DNA is TGTGCCAGCAGCTTAGGTGGAGGGCCTGGTGAGCAGTACTTC.